A single sample gave rise to the 11 T cell receptor beta chains below, sequenced in a study of CD8 T cells in ankylosing spondylitis. TCRdb fed the 5' RACE reads into MiXCR, producing one record per CDR3 protein. The repertoire holds over 200,000 distinct CDR3 sequences, with about 10% as singletons. The specimen sequenced was blood, either unsorted or a sorted T cell fraction (not recorded which). The receptors come from a male donor with ankylosing spondylitis or in good health (not recorded which).

The sample holds a few counts of this clonotype. The chain employs TRBV5-1 and TRBJ2-1; D remains unclear. The germline gives CDR1 SGHRS, CDR2 YFSETQ. The CDR3 runs to 16 residues. Trimming took off 0 bases at V and 6 bases at J, with 16 bases between the two ends. CDR3 in amino acids: CASSLALTTYGNEQFF. DNA of the CDR3: TGCGCCAGCAGCTTGGCCTTGACAACGTACGGCAATGAGCAGTTCTTC. The variable domain in full, completed from reference TRBV5-1 and TRBJ2-1, reads KAGVTQTPRYLIKTRGQQVTLSCSPISGHRSVSWYQQTPGQGLQFLFEYFSETQRNKGNFPGRFSGRQFSNSRSEMNVSTLELGDSALYLCASSLALTTYGNEQFFGPGTRLTVL.

Ten or more counts support this clonotype. V usage is TRBV5-8 and J usage is TRBJ1-2, with 8 positions matching TRBD1. The J segment lost 4 bases and the V segment lost 0 bases, leaving 11 bases of the junction unmatched. Germline loops: CDR1 SGHTS, CDR2 YDEGEE. The CDR3 runs 17 residues. The CDR3 loop is CASSLAGTGIRVYGYTF. The CDR3 DNA reads TGTGCCAGCAGCTTGGCCGGGACAGGTATTCGGGTCTATGGCTACACCTTC.

There are many counts of this clonotype. V is TRBV10-3 and J is TRBJ2-1, with D perhaps matching TRBD1 or TRBD2 (5 bases each). Looked up from germline, CDR1 is ENHRY and CDR2 is SYGVKD. Trimming pared 5 bases from V and 2 bases from J, leaving 13 bases between. The CDR3 runs to 15 residues. CDR3 in DNA: TGTGCCATCAGTCCAGGGCAGACTACCTACAATGAGCAGTTCTTC. Translating gives CAISPGQTTYNEQFF.

The chain recombines TRBV20-1 with TRBJ2-7; 10 nucleotides match TRBD1. Looked up from germline, CDR1 is DFQATT and CDR2 is SNEGSKA (reference sequence). The CDR3 sequence is 14 residues long. V lost 3 bases, J lost 12 bases, and 14 bases stayed unmatched. CDR3 sequence reads: CSARPGTGVSQSYF. CDR3 nucleotide sequence: TGCAGTGCTAGGCCCGGGACAGGGGTTTCCCAGTCGTACTTC.

Ten or more counts support this clonotype. J is TRBJ1-1 and V is TRBV5-6, with D maybe TRBD1 (5 bases). The germline V and J ends were trimmed by 4 bases and 5 bases, with 24 bases remaining between them. The CDR3 loop spans 17 amino acids. Germline V CDR1 and CDR2: SGHDT, YYEEEE. The CDR3 DNA sequence: TGTGCCAGCAGCATAACCGCCGGGGCAGGGATGGGAACTGAAGCTTTCTTT. This encodes CASSITAGAGMGTEAFF.

This clonotype was detected ten times or more. This chain joins TRBV7-2 and TRBJ2-2, with 8 bases identical to TRBD1. The length of the CDR3 is 16 residues. Per the germline V gene, CDR1 is SGHTA and CDR2 is FQGNSA. Trimming at V came to 2 bases and at J to 2 bases, leaving 4 bases not matched to a gene. CDR3 residues: CASSLYQGANTGELFF. The CDR3 DNA reads TGTGCCAGCAGCTTATACCAGGGGGCTAACACCGGGGAGCTGTTTTTT.

The J gene is TRBJ2-1, the V gene TRBV3-1; 14 nucleotides align to TRBD2. Germline loops: CDR1 LGHDT, CDR2 YNNKEL (reference sequence). The length of the CDR3 is 16 residues. Losses at the gene ends were 4 bases for V and 10 bases for J; bases not matched to a gene: 9. CDR3 nucleotides: TGTGCCAGCAGCCCGAGACTAGCGGGGGGGCCTTTGGAGCAGTTCTTC. Its protein product is CASSPRLAGGPLEQFF.

This clonotype was counted many times. This chain connects TRBV20-1 to TRBJ2-5; 9 bases agree with TRBD1. Germline lookup yields CDR1 DFQATT and CDR2 SNEGSKA (reference sequence). Germline trimming cut 6 bases from V and 4 bases from J; bases unmatched to any gene: 15. The CDR3 consists of 16 residues. CDR3 sequence (DNA): TGCAGTGCGATCAACAGGGGGCAGACTGTGGGAGAGACCCAGTACTTC. Residues: CSAINRGQTVGETQYF.

This clonotype has a count of ten or more. This chain links TRBV12-3 or TRBV12-4 with TRBJ1-1, with D uncertain. The CDR3 has 11 amino acids. The V end was cut by 4 bases, the J end by 11 bases, with 11 bases between. CDR3 in amino acids: CASSSGPTAFF. The DNA for the CDR3 is TGTGCCAGCAGTTCCGGGCCTACGGCTTTCTTT.

Ten or more counts support this clonotype. This sequence joins TRBV5-1 and TRBJ2-2; 8 positions agree with TRBD2. V lost 3 bases and J lost 2; bases outside the gene matches: 12. Per the germline V gene, CDR1 is SGHRS and CDR2 is YFSETQ. The CDR3 consists of 18 residues. The CDR3 DNA is TGCGCCAGCAGCTCCCAACTAAGCGGGGGTGCTAACACCGGGGAGCTGTTTTTT. Translated: CASSSQLSGGANTGELFF.

A note on this clonotype: A much bigger clone sits one base away, suggesting this may be a read error. The chain combines TRBV20-1 with TRBJ2-1, with D maybe TRBD2 (6 bases). Germline loops: CDR1 DFQATT, CDR2 SNEGSKA (reference sequence). This CDR3 region has 15 residues. Trimming shortened V by 4 bases and J by 5 bases, and 18 bases separated the two germline ends. CDR3 protein: CSAIWAGCRNNEQFF. The DNA for the CDR3 is TGCAGTGCTATCTGGGCGGGGTGCCGAAACAATGAGCAGTTCTTC.